The clone carrying this T cell receptor (beta chain) was recorded only once. Its target is not known. This table comes from immunoSEQ multiplex PCR, and its TCRdb copy is limited to in-frame clones, with some not included. This table holds around 60,000 clones, 90% to 95% found once. This record belongs to a study of cytomegalovirus exposure and HLA in healthy donors. The study's findings and limits: The authors listed 150 or so TCR beta chains as cytomegalovirus-associated.

J lost 5 bases, V lost 2 bases, and 8 bases had no gene match. CDR3 size: 16 residues. Germline values: CDR1 SGHTA, CDR2 FQGNSA. The V gene is TRBV7-2, the J gene TRBJ2-1; the match to TRBD2 covers 8 bases. The material sequenced was PBMCs. This TCR came from a young man in good health and CMV-seropositive. The CDR3 sequence: CASSLSSGGGDNEQFF. CDR3 nucleotides: TGTGCCAGCAGCTTATCGTCGGGAGGGGGGGACAATGAGCAGTTCTTC.